This TCR beta chain was profiled in a study of chemoradiotherapy in HPV16-positive cancers. The overall study: Two HPV16-positive patients' cells yielded candidate HPV-specific clones and common motifs.

Notes on this clone: Antigen unknown.

Study-wide findings and caveats: During treatment, candidate HPV-specific clones and E7-related motifs expanded in tumor. In HPV16-positive patients, HPV-responsive T-cell expansion tracked better recurrence-free survival.

Samples were taken several times over chemoradiotherapy. Data came from immunoSEQ multiplex PCR; TCRdb stores just in-frame clones and leaves some out. The data show approximately 6,600 clones, with 75% to 90% seen just once and 7.5% to 10% held by the top ten. The sequencing here drew on tumor tissue, taken from a patient who underwent chemoradiotherapy. This sequence was found in a human donor with HPV-associated anogenital cancer.

CDR3 bases: TGCGCCAGCAGCGCGAGGACTAGCCTCCAAGAGACCCAGTACTTC. Encoded protein: CASSARTSLQETQYF. This chain connects TRBV4-1 to TRBJ2-5; 8 bases line up with TRBD2. Germline CDR1 MGHRA, CDR2 YSYEKL. Trimming removed 5 bases from V and 1 base from J; junction bases left unmatched: 6. There are 15 residues in the CDR3.